These 18 T cell receptor beta chains were sequenced from one sample in a study of cytomegalovirus exposure and HLA in healthy donors. Primers: 60 Vbeta forward and 13 Jbeta reverse. Profiling relied on immunoSEQ multiplex PCR, and the TCRdb table lists in-frame clones only, not all of them. Of around 130,000 clones in the sample, 81% were seen once. Sequences were obtained from PBMCs. The receptors derive from a man aged 35 to 55 in good health and CMV-seronegative.

The CDR3 loop is CASSLPGGTSYEQYF. CDR3 in DNA: TGTGCCAGCAGCTTACCGGGGGGTACGTCCTACGAGCAGTACTTC. The genes are TRBV7-2 and TRBJ2-7; 7 bases line up with TRBD2. Germline assignment: CDR1 SGHTA and CDR2 FQGNSA. V shed 2 bases, J shed 1 base, and the junction held 5 bases outside the gene matches. CDR3 length equals 15 residues.

V usage is TRBV5-1 and J usage is TRBJ1-1; D possibly corresponds to TRBD1 (6 bases). Germline V CDR1 and CDR2: SGHRS, YFSETQ. V lost 4 bases to trimming and J lost 3 bases, with 13 bases between them. The CDR3 has 14 residues. The CDR3 here is CASSLANRDTEAFF. As DNA, the CDR3 is TGCGCCAGCAGCCTTGCTAACAGGGACACTGAAGCTTTCTTT.

This clone was observed a few times. The chain employs TRBV6-5 and TRBJ2-4, with TRBD2 matching 11 bases. Trimming at V came to 4 bases and at J to 4 bases, leaving 6 bases not matched to a gene. CDR3 length equals 16 residues. Germline V gene sequence: CDR1 MNHEY, CDR2 SVGAGI. The CDR3 DNA sequence: TGTGCCAGCAGTTCTACTAGCGGGGGCTATAAAAACATTCAGTACTTC. It specifies CASSSTSGGYKNIQYF.

This clone was counted only a few times. This rearrangement joins TRBV5-4 to TRBJ2-2; maybe TRBD2 (5 bases). The CDR3 spans 16 residues. The V gene's germline CDR1 is SGHNT and CDR2 YYREEE (reference sequence). V was cut by 4 bases and J by 4 bases, with 17 bases left in between. CDR3 DNA sequence: TGTGCCAGCAGCCCAACTACGCGGGTATTCACCGGGGAGCTGTTTTTT. Its protein product is CASSPTTRVFTGELFF.

The chain joins TRBV7-9 to TRBJ1-2; 9 bases agree with TRBD1. Germline CDR1 reads SEHNR; CDR2 reads FQNEAQ (reference sequence). CDR3 length equals 17 residues. The V segment lost 4 bases and the J segment 2 bases; nucleotides outside the gene matches: 11. The CDR3 coding sequence is TGTGCCAGCAGCTCGCCCTACGGACAGGGGAAGAACTATGGCTACACCTTC. This encodes CASSSPYGQGKNYGYTF.

CDR3 DNA sequence: TGTGCCAGCAGTTTACAGGAAAAGCAAGCTTTCTTT. Protein product: CASSLQEKQAFF. The genes are TRBV28 and TRBJ1-1; no firm D call. Germline values: CDR1 MDHEN, CDR2 SYDVKM. V lost 2 bases and J lost 9, with 10 bases in between. The CDR3 length is 12 residues.

The chain links TRBV11-3 to TRBJ2-5; TRBD2 might be the D (5 bases). This CDR3 has 13 residues. CDR1 and CDR2 from the germline V gene are SGHNT and YENEEA. Trimming cost V 5 bases and J 5 bases, with 12 bases left between them. The CDR3 loop is CASSRRSWETQYF. The CDR3 DNA sequence: TGTGCCAGCAGCAGGAGGAGTTGGGAGACCCAGTACTTC.

The chain employs TRBV10-3 and TRBJ1-1; maybe TRBD1 (6 bases). The CDR3 consists of 13 residues. V lost 11 bases, J lost 5 bases, and 18 bases lay in between. The germline CDR1 and CDR2 sequences are ENHRY and SYGVKD. CDR3 sequence reads: CAATQGRWTEAFF. CDR3 nucleotides: TGTGCCGCCACACAGGGAAGGTGGACTGAAGCTTTCTTT.

This clone appeared a single time. The chain has TRBV4-2 and TRBJ2-1, with a weak D call TRBD2 (7 bases). Germline lookup yields CDR1 LGHNA and CDR2 YNFKEQ. Trimming removed 2 bases from V and 15 bases from J, with 23 bases in between. CDR3 length: 15 amino acids. The CDR3 DNA sequence: TGTGCCAGCAGCCAATATCCCCTAGCGGCGAGGGGGTTGTTCTTC. Protein: CASSQYPLAARGLFF.

The chain has TRBV25-1 and TRBJ1-1, with a tentative D call TRBD1 (5 bases). The ends were cut back, 9 bases at V and 1 base at J, with 12 bases in the middle. The germline gives CDR1 MGHDK, CDR2 SYGVNS. This CDR3 is 13 amino acids long. The CDR3 reads CASIGAANTEAFF. In DNA, the CDR3 is TGTGCCAGTATTGGGGCAGCGAACACTGAAGCTTTCTTT.

The J gene is TRBJ1-5, the V gene TRBV28; 7 bases are a match to TRBD1. The germline gives CDR1 MDHEN, CDR2 SYDVKM. The CDR3 runs 15 residues. The ends lost 5 bases at V and 0 bases at J; junction bases unmatched: 4. CDR3 nucleotides: TGTGCCAGCAGTGTAAACAGGGGTAGCAATCAGCCCCAGCATTTT. As protein: CASSVNRGSNQPQHF.

The chain is built from TRBV4-3 and TRBJ2-5, with D tentatively TRBD1 (7 bases). Between the trimmed V and J ends, which lost 4 bases and 4 bases, there was a span of 16 bases. Looked up from germline, CDR1 is LGHNA and CDR2 is YSLEER. The CDR3 sequence is 15 residues long. The CDR3 sequence: CASSLDRRGTETQYF. CDR3 nucleotide sequence: TGCGCCAGCAGCCTGGACAGGCGGGGCACAGAGACCCAGTACTTC.

The chain recombines TRBV4-3 with TRBJ1-2, with 7 bases matching TRBD1. This CDR3 region has 15 residues. Trimming at V came to 1 base and at J to 7 bases, leaving 9 bases not matched to a gene. In germline, CDR1 is LGHNA, CDR2 YSLEER. The CDR3 reads CASSQVGSRGFGYTF. The CDR3 DNA reads as TGCGCCAGCAGCCAAGTAGGATCCAGGGGGTTTGGCTACACCTTC.

The chain uses TRBV2 and TRBJ1-3; perhaps TRBD1 as D (6 bases). V gave up 6 bases and J gave up 2 bases, with 11 bases separating them. The CDR3 covers 14 residues. The germline gives CDR1 SNHLY, CDR2 FYNNEI. CDR3 sequence (DNA): TGTGCCAGCAGCGAGGGGGTTCCTGGAAACACCATATATTTT. Protein sequence: CASSEGVPGNTIYF.

The chain recombines TRBV23-1 with TRBJ2-7; 7 nucleotides align to TRBD1. TRBV23-1 is an ORF, with its function uncertain. V lost 4 bases to trimming and J lost 1 base; unmatched junction nucleotides: 7. CDR3 size: 15 residues. CDR3 protein: CASSRPGQPSYEQYF. CDR3 nucleotides: TGCGCCAGCAGTCGGCCGGGACAGCCATCCTACGAGCAGTACTTC.

The V and J genes are TRBV2 and TRBJ1-6, with 7 nucleotides matching TRBD1. Trimming at V came to 6 bases and at J to 0 bases, leaving 11 bases not matched to a gene. Germline CDR1 SNHLY, CDR2 FYNNEI. This CDR3 is built from 18 residues. The CDR3 DNA is TGTGCCAGCAGCGGACAGGAGATACCAAGCTCCTATAATTCACCCCTCCACTTT. Its protein is CASSGQEIPSSYNSPLHF.

This chain links TRBV7-3 with TRBJ1-1; D is unresolved. The V and J ends lost 2 bases and 3 bases respectively, with 10 bases between them. Germline loops: CDR1 SGHTA, CDR2 FQGTGA. This CDR3 region has 14 residues. The CDR3 nucleotides read TGTGCCAGCAGCTTAGCCTCGAGTCACACTGAAGCTTTCTTT. Protein: CASSLASSHTEAFF.

The chain employs TRBV9 and TRBJ2-1; D gene uncertain. Germline V CDR1 and CDR2: SGDLS, YYNGEE. Trimming removed 0 bases at V and 8 bases at J, with 12 bases between. The CDR3 has 14 residues. Here the CDR3 reads CASSVVSFGDEQFF. The CDR3 DNA reads TGTGCCAGCAGCGTAGTCTCCTTTGGAGATGAGCAGTTCTTC.